Each of the 13 T cell receptor beta chains below was sequenced from the same sample in a study of identical twins. One entry per CDR3 protein results from TCRdb running MiXCR on the 5' RACE reads. The sample yields roughly 500,000 distinct CDR3 sequences, around 20% seen once. These data also formed part of another study, on T cells expressing NK-cell markers.

The sequenced sample was CD4+ T cells sorted from blood. The receptors stem from a woman aged 18-29 years in good health.

The chain has TRBV12-3 or TRBV12-4 and TRBJ2-1; D not resolved. CDR3 length: 13 residues. V was pared by 3 bases and J by 5 bases, with 8 bases between. CDR3 sequence reads: CASSLKQHNEQFF. CDR3 nucleotides: TGTGCCAGCAGTTTGAAACAGCACAATGAGCAGTTCTTC.

The CDR3 here is CSVRTGKDYEQYF. Written as DNA, the CDR3 is TGCAGCGTAAGGACAGGGAAGGACTACGAGCAGTACTTC. This chain links TRBV29-1 with TRBJ2-7, with 8 bases aligning to TRBD1. The CDR3 spans 13 residues. Germline V CDR1 and CDR2: SQVTM, ANQGSEA. J was trimmed by 3 bases and V by 6 bases; bases with no gene match: 7.

The chain couples TRBV7-2 to TRBJ1-2; 10 bases map to TRBD1. V trimming: 6 bases; J trimming: 7 bases; junction bases outside the gene matches: 8. The CDR3 has 14 amino acids. CDR1 SGHTA and CDR2 FQGNSA come from the germline V gene. CDR3 region: CASSSDRGVFGYTF. The CDR3 region has the DNA TGTGCCAGCAGTTCGGACAGGGGGGTGTTTGGCTACACCTTC.

CDR3 DNA sequence: TGTGCCACCACGGGACACGGCACAGATACGCAGTATTTT. Amino acid sequence: CATTGHGTDTQYF. This rearrangement joins TRBV24-1 to TRBJ2-3; tentatively, D is TRBD1 (6 bases). Germline CDR1 and CDR2: KGHDR and SFDVKD. This CDR3 comprises 13 residues. Trimming pared 8 bases from V and 1 base from J, leaving 9 bases between.

The rearrangement joins TRBV4-2 to TRBJ2-7; TRBD1 matches 8 bases. The CDR3 sequence is 16 residues long. CDR1 is LGHNA, CDR2 YNFKEQ, per germline. Germline trimming cut 3 bases from V and 1 base from J; bases unmatched to any gene: 8. The CDR3 protein is CASSQAGGAGSYEQYF. The CDR3 DNA reads TGTGCCAGCAGCCAGGCAGGGGGCGCAGGGTCCTACGAGCAGTACTTC.

The table lists this clonotype with a few counts. V and J are TRBV12-3 or TRBV12-4 and TRBJ2-1; 8 bases are a match to TRBD1. The V gene end was trimmed by 5 bases and the J gene end by 5 bases; junction bases not matched to a gene: 8. The CDR3 length is 15 residues. The CDR3 nucleotides are TGTGCCAGCAGTCACGGACAGGGAGCCAACAATGAGCAGTTCTTC. Its protein is CASSHGQGANNEQFF.

This chain uses TRBV20-1 with TRBJ2-3; tentatively, D is TRBD2 (7 bases). The V gene's germline CDR1 is DFQATT and CDR2 SNEGSKA (reference sequence). CDR3 size: 15 residues. Trimming took 0 bases from V and 6 from J, leaving 16 bases between them. The CDR3 sequence: CSARDLGGPYDTQYF. The CDR3 bases are TGCAGTGCTAGAGATCTGGGGGGGCCTTATGATACGCAGTATTTT.

This clonotype was detected ten times or more. This chain uses TRBV24-1 with TRBJ2-1; no clear D. Trimming removed 4 bases from V and 7 bases from J, with 13 bases in between. This CDR3 contains 14 residues. CDR1 and CDR2 (germline): KGHDR, SFDVKD. The CDR3 bases are TGTGCCACCAGTGACCCCAGTGGGGATAATGAGCAGTTCTTC. Translation: CATSDPSGDNEQFF.

This clonotype came up a few times. The chain employs TRBV29-1 and TRBJ2-5; the D call may be TRBD1 or TRBD2 (5 bases each). Germline-derived CDR1 and CDR2 are SQVTM and ANQGSEA. V was trimmed by 4 bases and J by 2 bases, leaving 11 bases between them. The CDR3 is 13 amino acids. This chain's CDR3 is CSVGGRLQETQYF. The CDR3 DNA is TGCAGCGTTGGGGGACGGCTACAAGAGACCCAGTACTTC.

V usage is TRBV20-1 and J usage is TRBJ1-2; D gene uncertain. Trimming took off 5 bases at V and 5 bases at J, with 15 bases between the two ends. The CDR3 spans 13 residues. CDR1 is DFQATT, CDR2 SNEGSKA, per germline (reference sequence). The CDR3 is CSAHDGLSYGYTF. The CDR3, as DNA: TGCAGTGCTCACGACGGGCTTTCTTATGGCTACACCTTC.

At least ten counts were recorded for this clonotype. This rearrangement joins TRBV27 to TRBJ2-2, with D maybe TRBD1 (6 bases). The CDR3 is made up of 13 amino acids. The V gene's germline CDR1 is MNHEY and CDR2 SMNVEV (reference sequence). Trimming left V 5 bases short and J 7 bases short, with 11 bases between. CDR3 amino acids: CASSAWGRGELFF. The CDR3 region has the DNA TGTGCCAGCAGTGCTTGGGGGCGCGGGGAGCTGTTTTTT.

J is TRBJ1-5 and V is TRBV5-1; D may be TRBD1 (6 bases). The CDR3 has 15 residues. The V end was cut by 4 bases, the J end by 2 bases, with 13 bases between. Germline V lookup: CDR1 SGHRS, CDR2 YFSETQ. This CDR3 is CASSAQGGGNQPQHF. The CDR3 region has the DNA TGCGCCAGCAGCGCACAGGGTGGGGGCAATCAGCCCCAGCATTTT.

This chain joins TRBV6-5 and TRBJ1-6, with D possibly being TRBD1 (5 bases). CDR3 size: 12 residues. Germline CDR1 and CDR2: MNHEY and SVGAGI. Trimming shortened V by 6 bases and J by 9 bases, and 9 bases separated the two germline ends. CDR3 in DNA: TGTGCCAGCAGCCCAGGGTTTTCACCCCTCCACTTT. Protein sequence: CASSPGFSPLHF.